Below are 15 T cell receptor beta chains sequenced from a single sample in a study of breast tumors, draining lymph nodes, adjacent tissues. From the multiplex PCR reads, TCRdb called clonotypes with MiXCR, one entry per CDR3 protein. The sample lists tens of thousands of distinct CDR3 sequences, over 30% occurring once. The source material was breast tumor tissue. Receptors originate from a female donor with breast cancer. Some clones in this sample may be carry-over from other donors' samples.

This clonotype has ten or more counts. The rearrangement links TRBV29-1 to TRBJ1-2; D might be TRBD1 (6 bases). The CDR3 covers 11 residues. Germline values: CDR1 SQVTM, CDR2 ANQGSEA. V lost 2 bases and J lost 7, with 8 bases in between. The CDR3: CSVERGAGYTF. The CDR3 nucleotides are TGCAGCGTTGAAAGGGGGGCTGGCTACACCTTC. The variable domain in full, completed from reference TRBV29-1 and TRBJ1-2, reads SAVISQKPSRDICQRGTSLTIQCQVDSQVTMMFWYRQQPGQSLTLIATANQGSEATYESGFVIDKFPISRPNLTFSTLTVSNMSPEDSSIYLCSVERGAGYTFGSGTRLTVV.

The chain links TRBV29-1 to TRBJ2-7; D could derive from TRBD1 or TRBD2 (6 bases each). The germline V gene has CDR1 SQVTM and CDR2 ANQGSEA. Trimming took 6 bases from V and 6 from J, leaving 12 bases between them. This CDR3 is built from 11 residues. CDR3 in amino acids: CSVNKGGEQYF. CDR3 DNA: TGCAGCGTAAATAAGGGGGGCGAGCAGTACTTC.

This clonotype is classed as medium-sized (0.01 to 0.1%). The V and J genes are TRBV7-2 and TRBJ1-6, with D unclear. Germline-derived CDR1 and CDR2 are SGHTA and FQGNSA. The CDR3 totals 14 residues. V was cut by 6 bases and J by 12 bases, with 18 bases left in between. CDR3 in amino acids: CASRASPGSLPLHF. CDR3 nucleotide sequence: TGTGCCAGCAGGGCTAGCCCCGGTTCCTTACCCCTCCACTTT. Combining the CDR3 with reference TRBV7-2 and TRBJ1-6 gives the whole variable domain GAGVSQSPSNKVTEKGKDVELRCDPISGHTALYWYRQSLGQGLEFLIYFQGNSAPDKSGLPSDRFSAERTGGSVSTLTIQRTQQEDSAVYLCASRASPGSLPLHFGNGTRLTVT.

J is TRBJ2-2 and V is TRBV13; D possibly corresponds to TRBD2 (5 bases). Germline V CDR1 and CDR2: PRHDT, FYEKMQ (reference sequence). The CDR3 covers 15 residues. Trimming removed 1 base from V and 1 base from J, with 7 bases in between. As DNA, the CDR3 is TGTGCCAGCAGCTTAGCCGGGATGAACACCGGGGAGCTGTTTTTT. Protein: CASSLAGMNTGELFF.

This clonotype was detected ten times or more. This chain connects TRBV3-1 to TRBJ2-3; possible D gene TRBD1, 6 bases. The germline gives CDR1 LGHDT, CDR2 YNNKEL (reference sequence). Trimming removed 4 bases from V and 4 bases from J, with 15 bases in between. The CDR3 loop spans 15 amino acids. As DNA, the CDR3 is TGTGCCAGCAGCCTCTCACAGGGTCAGGCAGATACGCAGTATTTT. It is translated as CASSLSQGQADTQYF.

This clonotype appeared many times. The gene calls are TRBV20-1 and TRBJ1-6; D call uncertain. Trimming left V 0 bases short and J 10 bases short, with 16 bases between. This CDR3 region has 15 residues. Germline V lookup: CDR1 DFQATT, CDR2 SNEGSKA (reference sequence). The CDR3 reads CSARDDGGPQSPLHF. The DNA of the CDR3 is TGCAGTGCTAGAGATGACGGTGGACCTCAATCACCCCTCCACTTT.

About this clonotype itself: At one of its ends the junction is not consistent with the germline gene, which may arise from a read error. V is TRBV7-2 and J is TRBJ2-1; D gene uncertain. This CDR3 has 15 amino acids. The V gene's germline CDR1 is SGHTA and CDR2 FQGNSA. DNA for the CDR3: TGTGCCAGCAGCTTAGACCAAAGCTCCTACAGTGAGCAGTTCTTC. Its protein is CASSLDQSSYSEQFF. Looking up the rest from reference TRBV7-2 and TRBJ2-1 gives the full variable domain: GAGVSQSPSNKVTEKGKDVELRCDPISGHTALYWYRQSLGQGLEFLIYFQGNSAPDKSGLPSDRFSAERTGGSVSTLTIQRTQQEDSAVYLCASSLDQSSYSEQFFGPGTRLTVL.

In this sample, this clonotype turned up many times. The chain joins TRBV7-8 to TRBJ2-5; D not certain. Germline lookup yields CDR1 SGHVS and CDR2 FQNEAQ. This CDR3 comprises 11 residues. The germline V and J ends were trimmed by 1 base and 10 bases, with 7 bases remaining between them. In nucleotides, the CDR3 is TGTGCCAGCAGCTTAGATGAATTCCAGTACTTC. Protein sequence: CASSLDEFQYF.

This clonotype came up once. Just one base apart from a much larger clone, this may be a read error. The CDR3 reads CASSSVQETDTQYF. The DNA of the CDR3 is TGTGCCAGCAGCTCGGTACAGGAGACAGATACGCAGTATTTT. V gene TRBV5-6 combines with J gene TRBJ2-3; D is perhaps TRBD1 (5 bases). Germline values: CDR1 SGHDT, CDR2 YYEEEE. V lost 3 bases to trimming and J lost 3 bases, with 11 bases between them. The CDR3 runs to 14 residues.

The CDR3 DNA is TGTGCCAGCTCACTCGGCGGGGGCGGGACAGGAAATGAGCAGTTCTTC. Translating gives CASSLGGGGTGNEQFF. V usage is TRBV6-2 or TRBV6-3 and J usage is TRBJ2-1; TRBD1 is a possible D gene (8 bases). V was pared by 8 bases and J by 7 bases, with 24 bases between. The CDR3 has 16 residues. Per the germline V gene, CDR1 is MNHEY and CDR2 is SVGEGT.

This clonotype has a count of ten or more. The V gene is TRBV12-3 or TRBV12-4, the J gene TRBJ2-1; 8 nucleotides line up with TRBD2. The CDR3 contains 16 residues. V lost 3 bases, J lost 6 bases, and 10 bases stayed unmatched. The CDR3 DNA sequence: TGTGCCAGCAGTTTCCCCCCGGGACTAGAAAGCAATGAGCAGTTCTTC. Its translation is CASSFPPGLESNEQFF.

To note about this clonotype: At one boundary the junction diverges from the germline segment, which might be a read error. The chain carries TRBV7-2 and TRBJ2-3; 12 nucleotides line up with TRBD2. This CDR3 is 17 amino acids long. Germline CDR1 SGHTA, CDR2 FQGNSA. The CDR3 here is CVSSGRTSGAYTDTQYF. The CDR3 nucleotides are TGTGTCAGCAGCGGCCGGACTAGCGGGGCCTACACAGATACGCAGTATTTT.

This clonotype was recorded at least ten times. The chain employs TRBV2 and TRBJ1-4; D remains ambiguous. Germline CDR1 SNHLY, CDR2 FYNNEI. The CDR3 is 15 amino acids. The V and J ends lost 1 base and 5 bases respectively, with 11 bases between them. For the CDR3, the DNA is TGTGCCAGCAGTGAAGACTCCGGATGGAATGAAAAACTGTTTTTT. Amino acids: CASSEDSGWNEKLFF.

This clonotype has a count of ten or more. The V gene is TRBV29-1, the J gene TRBJ2-3; 8 bases match TRBD2. V lost 0 bases to trimming and J lost 10 bases; unmatched junction nucleotides: 9. In germline, CDR1 is SQVTM, CDR2 ANQGSEA. The CDR3 loop spans 14 amino acids. The CDR3 region has the DNA TGCAGCGTTGAAGATCCTTGGGCGCGGGAGGCGCAGTATTTT. It specifies CSVEDPWAREAQYF.

V and J are TRBV7-2 and TRBJ1-5, with no clear D. Trimming took 7 bases from V and 5 from J, leaving 0 bases between them. In germline, CDR1 is SGHTA, CDR2 FQGNSA. The CDR3 is 9 amino acids. The CDR3 protein is CASNQPQHF. For the CDR3, the DNA is TGTGCCAGCAATCAGCCCCAGCATTTT.